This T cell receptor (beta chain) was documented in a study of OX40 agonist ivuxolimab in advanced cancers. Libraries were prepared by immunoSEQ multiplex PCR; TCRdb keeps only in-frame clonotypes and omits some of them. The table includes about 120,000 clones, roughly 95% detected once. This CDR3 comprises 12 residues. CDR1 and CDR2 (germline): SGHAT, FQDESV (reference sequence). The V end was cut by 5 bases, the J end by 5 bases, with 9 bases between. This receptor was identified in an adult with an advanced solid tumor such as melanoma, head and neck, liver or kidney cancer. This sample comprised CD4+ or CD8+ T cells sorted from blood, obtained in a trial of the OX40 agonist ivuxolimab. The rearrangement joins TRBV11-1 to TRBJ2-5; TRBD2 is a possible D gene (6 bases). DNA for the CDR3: TGTGCCAGCAGCCCAGGGAGGGAGACCCAGTACTTC. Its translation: CASSPGRETQYF. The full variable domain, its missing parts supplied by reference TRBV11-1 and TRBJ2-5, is EAEVAQSPRYKITEKSQAVAFWCDPISGHATLYWYRQILGQGPELLVQFQDESVVDDSQLPKDRFSAERLKGVDSTLKIQPAELGDSAMYLCASSPGRETQYFGPGTRLLVL.